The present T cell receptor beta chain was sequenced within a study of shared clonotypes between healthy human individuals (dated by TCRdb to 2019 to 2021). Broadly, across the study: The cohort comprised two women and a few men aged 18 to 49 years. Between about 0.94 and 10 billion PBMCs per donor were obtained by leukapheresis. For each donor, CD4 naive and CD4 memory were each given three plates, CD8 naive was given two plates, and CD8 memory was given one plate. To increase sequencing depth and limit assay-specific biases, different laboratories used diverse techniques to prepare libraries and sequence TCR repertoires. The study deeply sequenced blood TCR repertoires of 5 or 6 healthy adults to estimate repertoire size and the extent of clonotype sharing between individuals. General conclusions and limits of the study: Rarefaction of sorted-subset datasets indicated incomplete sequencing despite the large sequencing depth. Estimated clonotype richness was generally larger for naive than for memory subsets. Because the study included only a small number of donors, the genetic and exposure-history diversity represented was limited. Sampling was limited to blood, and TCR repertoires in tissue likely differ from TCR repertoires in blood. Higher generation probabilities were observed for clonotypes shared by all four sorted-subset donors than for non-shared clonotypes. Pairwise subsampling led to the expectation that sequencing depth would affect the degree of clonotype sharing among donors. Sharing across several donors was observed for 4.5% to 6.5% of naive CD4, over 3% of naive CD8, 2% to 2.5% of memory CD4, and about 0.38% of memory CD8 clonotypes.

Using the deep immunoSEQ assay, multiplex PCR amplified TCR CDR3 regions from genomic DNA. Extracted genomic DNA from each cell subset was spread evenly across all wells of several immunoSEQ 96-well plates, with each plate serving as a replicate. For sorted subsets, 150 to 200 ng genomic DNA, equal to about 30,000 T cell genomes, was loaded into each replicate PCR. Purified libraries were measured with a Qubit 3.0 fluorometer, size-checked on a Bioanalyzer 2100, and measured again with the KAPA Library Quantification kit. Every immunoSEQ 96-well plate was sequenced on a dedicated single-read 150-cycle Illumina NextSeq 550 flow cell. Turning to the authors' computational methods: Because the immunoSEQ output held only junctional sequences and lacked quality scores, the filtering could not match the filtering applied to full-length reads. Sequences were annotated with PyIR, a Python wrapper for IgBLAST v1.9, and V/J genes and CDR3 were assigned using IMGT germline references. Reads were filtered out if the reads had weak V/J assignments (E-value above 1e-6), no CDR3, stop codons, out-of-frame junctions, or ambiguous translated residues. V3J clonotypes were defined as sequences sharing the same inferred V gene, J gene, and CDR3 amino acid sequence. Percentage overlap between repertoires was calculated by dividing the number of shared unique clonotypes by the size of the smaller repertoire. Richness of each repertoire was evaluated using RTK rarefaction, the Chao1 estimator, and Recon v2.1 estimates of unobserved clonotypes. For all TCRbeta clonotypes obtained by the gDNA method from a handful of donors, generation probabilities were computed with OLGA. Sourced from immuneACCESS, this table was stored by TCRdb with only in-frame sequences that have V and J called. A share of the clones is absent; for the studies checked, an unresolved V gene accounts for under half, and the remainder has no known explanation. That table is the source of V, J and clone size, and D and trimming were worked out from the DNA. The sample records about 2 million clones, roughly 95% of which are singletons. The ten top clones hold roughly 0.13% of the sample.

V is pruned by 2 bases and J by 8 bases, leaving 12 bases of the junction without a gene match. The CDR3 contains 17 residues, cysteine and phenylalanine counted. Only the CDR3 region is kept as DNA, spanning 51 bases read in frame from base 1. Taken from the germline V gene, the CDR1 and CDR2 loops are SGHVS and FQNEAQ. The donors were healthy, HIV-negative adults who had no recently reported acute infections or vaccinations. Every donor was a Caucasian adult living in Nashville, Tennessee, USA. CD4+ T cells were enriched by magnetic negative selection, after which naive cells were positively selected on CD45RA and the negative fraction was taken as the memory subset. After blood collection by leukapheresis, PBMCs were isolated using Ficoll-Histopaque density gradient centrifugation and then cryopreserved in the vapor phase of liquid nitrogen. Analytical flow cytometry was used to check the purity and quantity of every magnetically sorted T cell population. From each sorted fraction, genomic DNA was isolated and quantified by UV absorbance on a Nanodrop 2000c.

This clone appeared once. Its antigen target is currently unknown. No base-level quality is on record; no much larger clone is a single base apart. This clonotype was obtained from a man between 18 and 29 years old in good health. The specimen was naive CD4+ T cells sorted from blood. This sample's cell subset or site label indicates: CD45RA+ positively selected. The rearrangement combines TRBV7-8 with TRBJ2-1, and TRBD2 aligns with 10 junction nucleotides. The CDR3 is CASSLQREGHTAYEQFF. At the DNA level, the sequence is TGTGCCAGCAGCTTACAGCGGGAGGGCCATACTGCGTATGAGCAGTTCTTC.